A selection of T cell receptor beta chains follows, all from one sample in a study of OX40 agonist ivuxolimab in advanced cancers. Libraries were prepared by immunoSEQ multiplex PCR; TCRdb keeps only in-frame clonotypes and omits some of them. The sample holds fewer than 25,000 clones, nearly 85% seen once. The specimen comprised CD4+ or CD8+ T cells sorted from blood, sampled in a trial of the OX40 agonist ivuxolimab. The receptors come from an adult with an advanced solid tumor such as melanoma, head and neck, liver or kidney cancer. The CDR3 runs from the conserved cysteine through the conserved F or W. A D gene is named only where the DNA matches it firmly. Clone size is shown for a subset of rows, as once, few, many or a class of expanded clone.

j_call d_call clone_size v_call cdr3_aa cdr3_nt
TRBJ2-1 NA NA TRBV2 CASLTAISYNEQFF TGTGCCAGCCTGACAGCTATATCTTACAATGAGCAGTTCTTC
TRBJ2-7 TRBD2 once TRBV6-5 CASSSPLTRTSYEQYF TGTGCCAGCAGTTCCCCATTGACTAGGACTAGCTACGAGCAGTACTTC
TRBJ2-5 NA NA TRBV7-2 CASSHGGPQETQYF TGTGCCAGCAGCCACGGGGGTCCCCAAGAGACCCAGTACTTC
TRBJ2-1 NA NA TRBV7-6 CASSLNTFREQFF TGTGCCAGCAGCTTAAACACTTTTAGGGAGCAGTTCTTC
TRBJ2-7 TRBD1 NA TRBV6-5 CASSSGTGGNEQYF TGTGCCAGCAGTAGCGGGACAGGGGGCAACGAGCAGTACTTC
TRBJ2-2 NA NA TRBV7-6 CASSLAGELFF TGTGCCAGCAGCTTGGCAGGGGAGCTGTTTTTT
TRBJ2-7 NA once TRBV4-3 CASSQDSQGSHSYEQYF TGCGCCAGCAGCCAAGATTCCCAGGGATCCCATTCCTACGAGCAGTACTTC
TRBJ2-4 TRBD1 NA TRBV9 CASSTTKDREGNIQYF TGTGCCAGCAGCACTACGAAGGACAGGGAAGGGAACATTCAGTACTTC
TRBJ2-3 NA NA TRBV13 CASSQGSDTQYF TGTGCCAGCAGCCAGGGATCAGATACGCAGTATTTT
TRBJ1-1 TRBD1 NA TRBV6-5 CASSWGTGNTEAFF TGTGCCAGCAGTTGGGGGACAGGGAACACTGAAGCTTTCTTT
TRBJ1-2 NA NA TRBV29-1 CSVERRHGYTF TGCAGCGTTGAACGCAGGCATGGCTACACCTTC
TRBJ2-7 TRBD1 once TRBV9 CASSGDRDSRYEQYF TGTGCCAGCAGCGGCGACAGGGATTCTAGGTACGAGCAGTACTTC
TRBJ2-3 TRBD2 NA TRBV13 CASSPSGASTDTQYF TGTGCCAGCAGCCCTAGCGGGGCTAGCACAGATACGCAGTATTTT
TRBJ2-5 TRBD2 NA TRBV7-9 CASSGVASGVRETQYF TGTGCCAGCAGCGGCGTGGCTAGCGGTGTCCGCGAGACCCAGTACTTC
TRBJ2-7 NA NA TRBV15 CATSRGEGDFSYEQYF TGTGCCACCAGCAGAGGAGAAGGGGACTTTTCCTACGAGCAGTACTTC
TRBJ2-7 TRBD1 NA TRBV6-1 CASSVRDSYEQYF TGTGCCAGCAGTGTACGGGACAGCTACGAGCAGTACTTC
TRBJ2-1 TRBD2 once TRBV5-6 CASSWMTSGAYNEQFF TGTGCCAGCAGCTGGATGACTAGCGGGGCTTACAATGAGCAGTTCTTC
TRBJ1-2 NA NA TRBV9 CASSADRKGDGYTF TGTGCCAGCAGTGCAGACCGCAAGGGTGATGGCTACACCTTC
TRBJ2-7 NA NA TRBV18 CASSPPNRAYEQYF TGTGCCAGCTCACCACCGAACAGGGCCTACGAGCAGTACTTC
TRBJ1-2 NA NA TRBV7-9 CASSPLFPPDGYTF TGTGCCAGCAGCCCCTTGTTCCCCCCGGATGGCTACACCTTC
TRBJ1-1 TRBD1 NA TRBV6-1 CATSTGAFMNTEAFF TGTGCCACCTCGACAGGGGCCTTCATGAACACTGAAGCTTTCTTT
TRBJ2-6 NA NA TRBV13 CASSSRQPAKIGSGANVLTF TGTGCCAGCAGCTCCCGTCAACCCGCAAAGATTGGCTCTGGGGCCAACGTCCTGACTTTC
TRBJ1-4 NA NA TRBV7-8 CASSLRGLQWFPTTNEKLFF TGTGCCAGCAGCTTAAGGGGCCTTCAATGGTTCCCGACAACTAATGAAAAACTGTTTTTT
TRBJ1-4 NA NA TRBV9 CASSPSGDNNEKLFF TGTGCCAGCAGCCCTAGTGGGGACAATAATGAAAAACTGTTTTTT
TRBJ1-1 NA few TRBV29-1 CSVELRPEAFF TGCAGCGTTGAACTCCGACCTGAAGCTTTCTTT
TRBJ1-1 NA NA TRBV4-3 CASSQDPEGLTEAFF TGCGCCAGCAGCCAAGATCCGGAGGGATTGACTGAAGCTTTCTTT
TRBJ2-5 TRBD2 NA TRBV4-3 CASSPGLAGAGQETQYF TGCGCCAGCAGCCCGGGACTAGCGGGGGCCGGGCAAGAGACCCAGTACTTC
TRBJ2-7 NA once TRBV9 CASSVGVGGSYEQYF TGTGCCAGCAGCGTAGGTGTCGGGGGATCCTACGAGCAGTACTTC
TRBJ1-1 NA NA TRBV13 CASSFGLGTEAFF TGTGCCAGCAGCTTTGGGTTGGGCACTGAAGCTTTCTTT
TRBJ2-7 NA few TRBV4-1 CASSQASTEGTGHYEQYF TGCGCCAGCAGCCAAGCATCTACCGAGGGCACCGGCCACTACGAGCAGTACTTC
TRBJ2-7 TRBD1 NA TRBV13 CASSLGDRGDEQYF TGTGCCAGCAGCCTAGGGGACAGGGGGGACGAGCAGTACTTC
TRBJ2-7 TRBD1 NA TRBV7-9 CASSPRQGAYEQYF TGTGCCAGCAGCCCGCGACAGGGAGCCTACGAGCAGTACTTC
TRBJ1-1 NA NA TRBV5-5 CASSLETAFIEAFF TGTGCCAGCAGCTTGGAAACAGCATTCATCGAAGCTTTCTTT
TRBJ2-1 TRBD1 NA TRBV19 CASSTRQGRYNEQFF TGTGCCAGTAGTACCCGACAGGGCCGCTACAATGAGCAGTTCTTC
TRBJ2-4 TRBD2 NA TRBV27 CASSPTGGWVNIQYF TGTGCCAGCAGTCCCACGGGGGGGTGGGTAAACATTCAGTACTTC
TRBJ1-3 NA NA TRBV7-9 CASSLLTTENTIYF TGTGCCAGCAGCTTATTGACGACGGAAAACACCATATATTTT
TRBJ1-2 NA NA TRBV7-9 CASSSERLKSNYGYTF TGTGCCAGCAGCTCCGAAAGACTAAAATCTAACTATGGCTACACCTTC
TRBJ2-7 NA NA TRBV11-2 CASSRTGNKYEQYF TGTGCCAGCAGCCGAACCGGGAACAAATACGAGCAGTACTTC
TRBJ1-6 NA NA TRBV9 CASSLGRVFSPLHF TGTGCCAGCAGCCTGGGGAGGGTATTCTCACCCCTCCACTTT
TRBJ2-7 TRBD1 NA TRBV5-1 CASSWTGGNEQYF TGCGCCAGCAGCTGGACAGGGGGCAACGAGCAGTACTTC
TRBJ1-5 NA NA TRBV14 CASSQVSSSTQHF TGTGCCAGCAGCCAAGTATCCTCGTCGACCCAGCATTTT
TRBJ1-1 NA NA TRBV4-3 CASSRDNANTEAFF TGCGCCAGCAGCCGAGATAATGCCAACACTGAAGCTTTCTTT
TRBJ2-7 NA NA TRBV6-5 CASSPGRTYEQYF TGTGCCAGCAGTCCGGGACGGACCTACGAGCAGTACTTC
TRBJ2-1 NA NA TRBV7-9 CASSLVTDLYNEQFF TGTGCCAGCAGCTTAGTCACAGACTTGTACAATGAGCAGTTCTTC
TRBJ2-4 TRBD1 NA TRBV12-5 CASGLVPLTGPRDIQYF TGTGCTAGTGGTTTGGTACCCTTGACAGGGCCCAGGGACATTCAGTACTTC
TRBJ2-2 TRBD1 NA TRBV11-2 CASSLETGVNTGELFF TGTGCCAGCAGCTTAGAGACAGGGGTGAACACCGGGGAGCTGTTTTTT
TRBJ1-1 NA NA TRBV28 CASSLDPTGGGFFTEAFF TGTGCCAGCAGCCTCGACCCAACCGGGGGCGGTTTCTTCACTGAAGCTTTCTTT
TRBJ1-2 TRBD1 NA TRBV5-4 CASSFPGTGIYGYTF TGTGCCAGCAGCTTCCCCGGGACAGGGATCTATGGCTACACCTTC
TRBJ2-2 TRBD2 NA TRBV5-6 CASSPWTSGFTGELFF TGTGCCAGCAGCCCCTGGACTAGCGGGTTCACCGGGGAGCTGTTTTTT
TRBJ2-5 NA NA TRBV7-6 CASSLWTAKETQYF TGTGCCAGCAGCTTATGGACAGCCAAAGAGACCCAGTACTTC
TRBJ2-1 TRBD1 NA TRBV7-8 CASSLEAGTGLNEQFF TGTGCCAGCAGCTTAGAGGCCGGGACAGGGCTAAATGAGCAGTTCTTC